This TCR beta chain was documented in a study of shared clonotypes between healthy human individuals. Methods used by the authors: Sequence data from immunoSEQ were junction-only and lacked quality scores; consequently, filtering differed. Clones were sequenced by immunoSEQ multiplex PCR, and TCRdb holds only the in-frame ones, with some missing. Clonal size and the V and J genes are those of that table, whereas D and trimming came from the DNA. The data contain nearly 1,000,000 clones, roughly 72% of them singletons. The CDR3 is 13 residues long. V gave up 6 bases and J gave up 5 bases, with 14 bases separating them. Germline assignment: CDR1 SGHRS and CDR2 YFSETQ.

V gene TRBV5-1 combines with J gene TRBJ1-1; weak D call: TRBD1 (6 bases). The source material was memory CD4+ T cells sorted from blood. As for subset: CD45RA-negative fraction. The sequence was obtained from a man aged 18 to 29 in good health. In DNA form, the CDR3 reads TGCGCCAGCACCATTGGGCAGGGGACTGAAGCTTTCTTT. Encoded protein: CASTIGQGTEAFF.